This entry lists 15 T cell receptor beta chains sequenced from one sample in a study of shared clonotypes between healthy human individuals. Data came from immunoSEQ multiplex PCR; TCRdb stores just in-frame clones and leaves some out. There are fewer than 1.6 million clones in the sample; 97% to 99% occur only once, and about 0.35% lies in the top ten. Sequenced sample: naive CD4+ T cells sorted from blood. Documented subset: CD45RA+ positively selected. The receptors were sampled from a man between 25 and 39 years old in good health.

The chain has TRBV20-1 and TRBJ2-4; 7 bases are a match to TRBD2. The germline V gene has CDR1 DFQATT and CDR2 SNEGSKA (reference sequence). Unmatched junction bases numbered 2, after V lost 3 bases and J lost 9 bases. The CDR3 loop spans 11 amino acids. The CDR3 DNA is TGCAGTGCTAGTTGGGGGGGCATTCAGTACTTC. The encoded protein is CSASWGGIQYF.

J is TRBJ1-1 and V is TRBV2; 7 bases agree with TRBD1. This CDR3 has 14 amino acids. J gave up 3 bases and V 4 bases, and 5 bases lay outside the gene matches. Germline V gene data show CDR1 as SNHLY and CDR2 as FYNNEI. This CDR3 reads CASSVTGDHTEAFF. CDR3 DNA sequence: TGTGCCAGCAGTGTTACAGGGGACCACACTGAAGCTTTCTTT. Full variable domain (missing parts from reference TRBV2 and TRBJ1-1): EPEVTQTPSHQVTQMGQEVILRCVPISNHLYFYWYRQILGQKVEFLVSFYNNEISEKSEIFDDQFSVERPDGSNFTLKIRSTKLEDSAMYFCASSVTGDHTEAFFGQGTRLTVV.

The chain recombines TRBV5-1 with TRBJ2-6; D not certain. Germline assignment: CDR1 SGHRS and CDR2 YFSETQ. This CDR3 contains 16 residues. Between the trimmed V and J ends, which lost 7 bases and 1 base, there was a span of 15 bases. Written as DNA, the CDR3 is TGCGCCAGCTTGACCTCTCCTCGGTCTGGGGCCAACGTCCTGACTTTC. As protein: CASLTSPRSGANVLTF.

J is TRBJ2-7 and V is TRBV14; weak D call: TRBD2 (5 bases). Trimming cost V 1 base and J 3 bases, with 13 bases left between them. The germline V gene encodes CDR1 SGHDN and CDR2 FVKESK. The CDR3 extends over 15 amino acids. The chain's CDR3 is CASSQAGKEFYEQYF. As DNA, the CDR3 is TGTGCCAGCAGCCAAGCCGGGAAGGAATTCTACGAGCAGTACTTC.

The rearrangement links TRBV27 to TRBJ1-1; D is perhaps TRBD1 (5 bases). The CDR3 length is 14 residues. CDR1 is MNHEY and CDR2 is SMNVEV in the germline V gene (reference sequence). Trimming cost V 2 bases and J 0 bases, with 7 bases left between them. CDR3 in amino acids: CASSLTGMNTEAFF. The CDR3 region has the DNA TGTGCCAGCAGTTTAACAGGAATGAACACTGAAGCTTTCTTT.

On this clone itself: This same CDR3 is encoded by further DNA sequences in the sample. This chain links TRBV19 with TRBJ2-7, with 7 nucleotides matching TRBD1. CDR3 length equals 13 residues. Germline CDR1 is LNHDA and CDR2 is SQIVND (reference sequence). V lost 3 bases to trimming and J lost 2 bases; unmatched junction nucleotides: 1. The DNA for the CDR3 is TGTGCCAGTAGTATTGACAGGGCCTACGAGCAGTACTTC. This gives the protein CASSIDRAYEQYF. Full variable domain (outside the CDR3, taken from reference TRBV19 and TRBJ2-7): DGGITQSPKYLFRKEGQNVTLSCEQNLNHDAMYWYRQDPGQGLRLIYYSQIVNDFQKGDIAEGYSVSREKKESFPLTVTSAQKNPTAFYLCASSIDRAYEQYFGPGTRLTVT.

This clone was seen just once. The rearrangement uses TRBV6-5 and TRBJ1-1, with D perhaps TRBD1 (6 bases). V was pared by 4 bases and J by 3 bases, with 15 bases between. CDR1 is MNHEY and CDR2 is SVGAGI in the germline V gene. The CDR3 length is 15 residues. Written as DNA, the CDR3 is TGTGCCAGCAGTTGGGGAACAGGGAGTGACACTGAAGCTTTCTTT. It translates to CASSWGTGSDTEAFF.

The chain has TRBV5-5 and TRBJ2-1; D is ambiguous. Germline V lookup: CDR1 SGHKS, CDR2 YYEKEE (reference sequence). The V end lost 3 bases, the J end lost 4 bases, and 11 bases lay between the germline ends. CDR3 length: 14 amino acids. The CDR3 sequence: CASSSGWVYNEQFF. CDR3 coding DNA: TGTGCCAGCAGCTCGGGCTGGGTTTACAATGAGCAGTTCTTC.

The rearrangement links TRBV6-5 to TRBJ1-2; 8 bases are shared with TRBD1. The germline V gene has CDR1 MNHEY and CDR2 SVGAGI. The trim removed 6 bases at V and 4 bases at J, leaving 7 bases unmatched. There are 14 residues in the CDR3. The CDR3 here is CASRHRQGPYGYTF. CDR3 DNA sequence: TGTGCCAGCAGACATCGACAGGGGCCCTATGGCTACACCTTC.

This chain links TRBV2 with TRBJ1-5, with 10 positions matching TRBD1. This CDR3 comprises 15 residues. V was pared by 5 bases and J by 6 bases, with 7 bases of the junction left unmatched. In germline, CDR1 is SNHLY, CDR2 FYNNEI. For the CDR3, the DNA is TGTGCCAGCAGTCCGGGACAGGGGATCGGTCAGCCCCAGCATTTT. Protein sequence: CASSPGQGIGQPQHF.

This chain joins TRBV11-2 and TRBJ2-1, with a tentative D call TRBD2 (6 bases). CDR1 is SGHAT, CDR2 FQNNGV, per germline. This CDR3 region has 15 residues. Trimming stripped 5 bases from V and 5 bases from J, with 16 bases between. The DNA for the CDR3 is TGTGCCAGCAGCAACCGACTAGTGGGTGACAATGAGCAGTTCTTC. Translating gives CASSNRLVGDNEQFF.

The chain joins TRBV29-1 to TRBJ2-1; the D call may be TRBD1 or TRBD2 (6 bases each). CDR1 is SQVTM, CDR2 ANQGSEA, per germline. The CDR3 is 13 residues long. The V gene lost 6 bases and the J gene lost 10 bases, with 19 bases spanning the gap. As DNA, the CDR3 is TGCAGCGTCCCCAACGCGGGACACAGGGAGCAGTTCTTC. The encoded protein is CSVPNAGHREQFF.

The chain uses TRBV5-4 and TRBJ2-7; the match to TRBD2 covers 11 bases. CDR1 and CDR2 from the germline V gene are SGHNT and YYREEE (reference sequence). The CDR3 sequence is 17 residues long. J was trimmed by 6 bases and V by 4 bases; bases with no gene match: 15. CDR3 amino acids: CASSPSLISGRGGEQYF. CDR3 DNA sequence: TGTGCCAGCAGCCCATCCTTGATTAGCGGGAGGGGAGGCGAGCAGTACTTC.

This chain connects TRBV19 to TRBJ2-7; D call uncertain. Germline V gene data show CDR1 as LNHDA and CDR2 as SQIVND (reference sequence). The CDR3 is 12 residues long. Trimming left V 6 bases short and J 2 bases short, with 8 bases between. The CDR3 sequence: CASSNYAYEQYF. In nucleotides, the CDR3 is TGTGCCAGTAGCAACTATGCCTACGAGCAGTACTTC.

This chain joins TRBV7-9 and TRBJ2-3; D uncertain. This CDR3 is 11 amino acids long. Germline-derived CDR1 and CDR2 are SEHNR and FQNEAQ (reference sequence). The V gene lost 8 bases and the J gene lost 7 bases, with 10 bases spanning the gap. CDR3 bases: TGTGCCAGCGCCCCTGGGTATACGCAGTATTTT. Translating gives CASAPGYTQYF.